A single sample is the source of the 28 T cell receptor beta chains below, sequenced in a study of cytomegalovirus exposure and HLA in healthy donors. Vbeta (60) and Jbeta (13) primers were used in the PCR. Only in-frame clones appear in the TCRdb table, and some are missing; sequencing was by immunoSEQ multiplex PCR. Among some 150,000 clones listed, roughly 73% were seen once. The sample was PBMCs. The receptor set was obtained from a male donor in good health and CMV-seronegative.

Only one count was recorded for this clone. This chain joins TRBV27 and TRBJ1-2; TRBD1 is a possible D gene (5 bases). Germline CDR1 is MNHEY and CDR2 is SMNVEV (reference sequence). This CDR3 is built from 14 residues. The ends were cut back, 5 bases at V and 5 bases at J, with 15 bases in the middle. The CDR3: CASSLQGSLYGYTF. CDR3 DNA sequence: TGTGCCAGCAGTCTCCAGGGCAGTCTTTATGGCTACACCTTC.

The chain employs TRBV10-3 and TRBJ2-3; 8 bases agree with TRBD1. After removal of 7 bases from V and 4 bases from J, the junction contained 10 bases not matched to a gene. Germline V gene sequence: CDR1 ENHRY, CDR2 SYGVKD. The CDR3 covers 15 residues. CDR3 coding DNA: TGTGCCATCAAGCAGGACAGGGTATTCCCAGATACGCAGTATTTT. Its translation: CAIKQDRVFPDTQYF.

The rearrangement joins TRBV19 to TRBJ1-6; possible D gene TRBD1, 5 bases. From germline, CDR1 is LNHDA and CDR2 SQIVND (reference sequence). CDR3 length: 12 amino acids. V lost 6 bases and J lost 8, with 8 bases in between. CDR3 nucleotide sequence: TGTGCCAGTAGGGAAGGGGATTCACCCCTCCACTTT. Translating gives CASREGDSPLHF.

V is TRBV28 and J is TRBJ2-5; D is possibly TRBD1 (5 bases). V was trimmed by 7 bases and J by 7 bases, leaving 10 bases between them. This CDR3 contains 11 residues. CDR1 is MDHEN, CDR2 SYDVKM, per germline. The CDR3 sequence is CASKRGGTQYF. The CDR3 DNA follows: TGTGCCAGCAAAAGGGGTGGGACCCAGTACTTC. Full variable domain (remainder filled in from reference TRBV28 and TRBJ2-5): DVKVTQSSRYLVKRTGEKVFLECVQDMDHENMFWYRQDPGLGLRLIYFSYDVKMKEKGDIPEGYSVSREKKERFSLILESASTNQTSMYLCASKRGGTQYFGPGTRLLVL.

This chain connects TRBV6-5 to TRBJ1-2, with D possibly TRBD1 on 6 matching bases. The length of the CDR3 is 14 residues. Trimming left V 6 bases short and J 2 bases short, with 13 bases between. The germline V gene encodes CDR1 MNHEY and CDR2 SVGAGI. The CDR3 DNA follows: TGTGCCAGCAGGACCCGACAGGAAAACTATGGCTACACCTTC. Protein sequence: CASRTRQENYGYTF.

This chain joins TRBV7-9 and TRBJ1-2, with D perhaps TRBD1 (6 bases). Germline V gene sequence: CDR1 SEHNR, CDR2 FQNEAQ (reference sequence). The V and J ends lost 4 bases and 4 bases respectively, with 16 bases between them. The CDR3 is 15 amino acids. CDR3 bases: TGTGCCAGCAGCTCCCCCCAGGGGTGGCTCTATGGCTACACCTTC. Translated: CASSSPQGWLYGYTF.

This chain joins TRBV2 and TRBJ2-5; 7 bases are a match to TRBD1. V trimming: 6 bases; J trimming: 5 bases; junction bases outside the gene matches: 9. CDR3 length: 14 amino acids. The germline V gene has CDR1 SNHLY and CDR2 FYNNEI. CDR3 protein: CASRRDRAWETQYF. The CDR3 region has the DNA TGTGCCAGCAGACGAGACAGGGCCTGGGAGACCCAGTACTTC. The full variable domain, rest sourced from reference TRBV2 and TRBJ2-5, is EPEVTQTPSHQVTQMGQEVILRCVPISNHLYFYWYRQILGQKVEFLVSFYNNEISEKSEIFDDQFSVERPDGSNFTLKIRSTKLEDSAMYFCASRRDRAWETQYFGPGTRLLVL.

The chain combines TRBV7-2 with TRBJ2-5; TRBD1 matches 7 bases. The CDR3 sequence is 15 residues long. V shed 4 bases, J shed 5 bases, and the junction held 10 bases outside the gene matches. Germline assignment: CDR1 SGHTA and CDR2 FQGNSA. The CDR3 region has the DNA TGTGCCAGCAGCTACAGGGTAGGACAGGCCGAGACCCAGTACTTC. Protein sequence: CASSYRVGQAETQYF. Together with reference TRBV7-2 and TRBJ2-5, the CDR3 gives the full variable domain: GAGVSQSPSNKVTEKGKDVELRCDPISGHTALYWYRQSLGQGLEFLIYFQGNSAPDKSGLPSDRFSAERTGGSVSTLTIQRTQQEDSAVYLCASSYRVGQAETQYFGPGTRLLVL.

The J gene is TRBJ2-3, the V gene TRBV7-9, with D possibly TRBD2 on 6 matching bases. Trimming shortened V by 7 bases and J by 3 bases, and 14 bases separated the two germline ends. The CDR3 length is 14 residues. The V gene's germline CDR1 is SEHNR and CDR2 FQNEAQ (reference sequence). CDR3 sequence reads: CASTPSELTDTQYF. CDR3 in DNA: TGTGCCAGCACCCCTAGCGAGTTAACAGATACGCAGTATTTT.

The genes are TRBV25-1 and TRBJ2-3; maybe TRBD1 (6 bases). From germline, CDR1 is MGHDK and CDR2 SYGVNS. V gave up 5 bases and J gave up 2 bases, with 8 bases separating them. This CDR3 region has 13 residues. CDR3 nucleotides: TGTGCCAGCAGTAGGGACAACACAGATACGCAGTATTTT. Protein sequence: CASSRDNTDTQYF.

CDR3 sequence: CASSSDGGGGEAFF. CDR3 sequence (DNA): TGTGCCAGCAGCTCCGACGGGGGTGGGGGTGAAGCTTTCTTT. J is TRBJ1-1 and V is TRBV5-8; a weak D match, TRBD1 (5 bases). This CDR3 is built from 14 residues. Germline V gene data show CDR1 as SGHTS and CDR2 as YDEGEE. V lost 3 bases and J lost 7, with 16 bases in between.

V usage is TRBV6-1 and J usage is TRBJ2-1; possible D gene TRBD1, 6 bases. Germline CDR1 is MNHNS and CDR2 is SASEGT. V was pared by 2 bases and J by 1 base, with 15 bases between. This CDR3 is 17 amino acids long. The CDR3 spells CASSELWGTTSYNEQFF. The CDR3 coding sequence is TGTGCCAGCAGTGAACTATGGGGGACAACTTCCTACAATGAGCAGTTCTTC.

Concerning this clone: One junction end disagrees with the germline gene, perhaps due to a read error. The sample contains more than one DNA sequence encoding this CDR3. The gene calls are TRBV6-5 and TRBJ1-2; TRBD1 matches at 9 bases. This CDR3 region has 14 residues. Per the germline V gene, CDR1 is MNHEY and CDR2 is SVGAGI. CDR3 coding DNA: TGCGCCAGCAGTCTCCGGGACAGGGCCGACGGCTACACCTTC. Residues: CASSLRDRADGYTF.

J is TRBJ1-2 and V is TRBV5-1; 7 nucleotides match TRBD1. This CDR3 has 14 residues. V was pared by 2 bases and J by 2 bases, with 3 bases of the junction left unmatched. In germline, CDR1 is SGHRS, CDR2 YFSETQ. CDR3 bases: TGCGCCAGCAGCTTAAGCAGGGGGAACTATGGCTACACCTTC. Protein sequence: CASSLSRGNYGYTF.

This clone was seen a few times. The chain employs TRBV7-9 and TRBJ1-1, with D possibly matching TRBD1 (6 bases). The germline V gene has CDR1 SEHNR and CDR2 FQNEAQ (reference sequence). This CDR3 has 17 residues. Trimming cost V 0 bases and J 1 base, with 15 bases left between them. For the CDR3, the DNA is TGTGCCAGCAGCTTAGCGTTGGGGGGGCAGGGGAACACTGAAGCTTTCTTT. This codes for CASSLALGGQGNTEAFF.

The chain recombines TRBV9 with TRBJ2-5; 16 bases match TRBD2. CDR3 length: 17 amino acids. V was clipped by 4 bases and J by 5 bases; unmatched bases: 8. Germline V gene lookup returns CDR1 SGDLS and CDR2 YYNGEE. CDR3 sequence reads: CASSSGTSGGAGETQYF. CDR3 nucleotide sequence: TGTGCCAGCAGCTCGGGGACTAGCGGGGGGGCCGGGGAGACCCAGTACTTC.

V and J are TRBV6-5 and TRBJ2-7, with 8 bases matching TRBD2. CDR3 length: 13 amino acids. V trimming: 6 bases; J trimming: 2 bases; junction bases outside the gene matches: 3. Germline lookup yields CDR1 MNHEY and CDR2 SVGAGI. CDR3 DNA sequence: TGTGCCAGCAGGACTAGCGAAACCTACGAGCAGTACTTC. Protein sequence: CASRTSETYEQYF.

The V gene is TRBV6-1, the J gene TRBJ2-5; 7 bases are shared with TRBD1. V lost 8 bases to trimming and J lost 11 bases; unmatched junction nucleotides: 14. Germline V lookup: CDR1 MNHNS, CDR2 SASEGT. The CDR3 has 13 residues. CDR3 protein: CASQDREVGEQYF. Here the CDR3 DNA reads TGTGCCAGCCAAGACAGGGAAGTTGGGGAGCAGTACTTC.

This sequence joins TRBV19 and TRBJ2-7; 10 bases map to TRBD1. The CDR3 length is 14 residues. Germline-derived CDR1 and CDR2 are LNHDA and SQIVND (reference sequence). Germline trimming cut 7 bases from V and 3 bases from J; bases unmatched to any gene: 6. The CDR3 bases are TGTGCCAGTACAGGACAGGGGGGGGACTACGAGCAGTACTTC. Translation gives CASTGQGGDYEQYF.

The chain carries TRBV27 and TRBJ2-5; 8 bases fit TRBD1. The J call may be incorrect, as the DNA end agrees better with TRBJ2-7. Germline V gene lookup returns CDR1 MNHEY and CDR2 SMNVEV (reference sequence). This CDR3 is 15 amino acids long. Here the CDR3 reads CASAGSQGAPYEQYF. The CDR3 DNA is TGTGCCAGCGCAGGTTCTCAGGGGGCCCCCTACGAGCAGTACTTC.

The V gene is TRBV7-2, the J gene TRBJ2-7, with 11 positions matching TRBD2. V shed 3 bases, J shed 2 bases, and the junction held 0 bases outside the gene matches. Germline V gene lookup returns CDR1 SGHTA and CDR2 FQGNSA. The CDR3 runs 14 residues. CDR3 nucleotides: TGTGCCAGCAGCTTTAGCGGGGGGGCCTACGAGCAGTACTTC. The encoded protein is CASSFSGGAYEQYF.

For this clone: One end of the junction fails to match germline, which may point to a read error. This chain joins TRBV2 and TRBJ2-7; TRBD1 matches 7 bases. This CDR3 has 13 residues. The germline V gene encodes CDR1 SNHLY and CDR2 FYNNEI. Written as DNA, the CDR3 is TGTGCCAGCATGGACAGGTCCCCCTACGAGCAGCACTTC. Translated: CASMDRSPYEQHF.

V is TRBV9 and J is TRBJ1-3; D is undetermined. Trimming shortened V by 5 bases and J by 0 bases, and 6 bases separated the two germline ends. In germline, CDR1 is SGDLS, CDR2 YYNGEE. The CDR3 spans 13 residues. The CDR3 DNA is TGTGCCAGCAGGGGCCCCTCTGGAAACACCATATATTTT. It is translated as CASRGPSGNTIYF.

This clone has a single count. The V call is TRBV9, the J call TRBJ1-1; a weak D match, TRBD1 (5 bases). Germline V lookup: CDR1 SGDLS, CDR2 YYNGEE. The CDR3 is 11 residues long. Deletions cut 3 bases from V and 10 bases from J, with 10 bases between. CDR3 region: CASSDGGRAFF. Written as DNA, the CDR3 is TGTGCCAGCAGCGACGGGGGTAGAGCTTTCTTT. Combining the CDR3 with reference TRBV9 and TRBJ1-1 gives the whole variable domain DSGVTQTPKHLITATGQRVTLRCSPRSGDLSVYWYQQSLDQGLQFLIQYYNGEERAKGNILERFSAQQFPDLHSELNLSSLELGDSALYFCASSDGGRAFFGQGTRLTVV.

The V call is TRBV9, the J call TRBJ1-1; 11 bases map to TRBD1. This CDR3 has 14 residues. CDR1 and CDR2 (germline): SGDLS, YYNGEE. J lost 4 bases, V lost 3 bases, and 2 bases had no gene match. The CDR3 nucleotides read TGTGCCAGCAGCGAGGGACAGGGGGGCACTGAAGCTTTCTTT. Protein sequence: CASSEGQGGTEAFF.

V and J are TRBV9 and TRBJ1-2; TRBD1 might be the D (5 bases). The CDR3 has 13 amino acids. Germline V gene lookup returns CDR1 SGDLS and CDR2 YYNGEE. Trimming took 2 bases from V and 2 from J, leaving 7 bases between them. CDR3 nucleotide sequence: TGTGCCAGCAGCGTCGACAGAAACTATGGCTACACCTTC. It specifies CASSVDRNYGYTF.

The rearrangement joins TRBV2 to TRBJ2-1; 8 nucleotides align to TRBD1. The CDR3 runs to 14 residues. In germline, CDR1 is SNHLY, CDR2 FYNNEI. V dropped 5 bases and J dropped 4; count of bases not matched to a gene: 4. The CDR3 loop is CASSLRQGYNEQFF. Here the CDR3 DNA reads TGTGCCAGCAGTCTTCGACAGGGGTACAATGAGCAGTTCTTC.

The V and J genes are TRBV5-4 and TRBJ2-3, with D hard to call. V was shortened by 4 bases and J by 1 base, with 16 bases between the two germline ends. The germline V gene has CDR1 SGHNT and CDR2 YYREEE (reference sequence). This CDR3 spans 16 amino acids. The CDR3 reads CASSPSGGTGTDTQYF. The CDR3 coding sequence is TGTGCCAGCAGCCCGTCCGGCGGTACCGGCACAGATACGCAGTATTTT.